This T cell receptor (beta chain) was identified during a study of early stage breast cancer tumors (dated by TCRdb to about 2017). Regarding the research as a whole: Of the 16 invasive breast tumors, roughly 13 were found to be estrogen receptor-positive, progesterone receptor-positive and HER2-negative. Of the roughly 12 ER+/PR+/HER2- tumors, eight were classified as invasive ductal carcinomas and four as invasive lobular carcinomas. On average, each sample got about 10-fold read coverage. A total of about 2,800,000 templates, representing 1,097,674 unique clonotypes, were detected across all samples.

As for this clone: Its antigen target is currently unknown. No base-level quality is on record; no much larger clone is a single base apart.

V is cut back by 5 bases and J by 3 bases, with 8 bases in the junction unmatched. Taken from the germline V gene (reference sequence), the CDR1 and CDR2 loops are SEHNR and FQNEAQ. From the cysteine up to the phenylalanine, the CDR3 has a length of 15 residues. Of the read, only the CDR3 DNA is kept; its 45 bases are in frame from base 1. What the authors observed across the whole study: Repertoires from blood resembled normal breast more closely than tumor, and using blood as a reference for each tissue separated tumor from normal in about 85% of the 16 patients. Bulk genomic DNA sequencing of unsorted cells missed chain pairing and functional markers such as CD4, CD8 and FOXP3. Analysis by tumor subtype was prevented by the small cohort size. Enriched TCRB sequences shared across patients were mostly commonly generated sequences, unlikely to play an important role in the tumor microenvironment. Tumors showed roughly 2.3-fold higher T cell density and higher clonality than adjacent normal breast tissue.

Each sample was amplified as two independent genomic DNA replicates: around 0.5 ug for blood and approximately 1.5 ug for tumor or normal breast. TCRB sequencing of genomic DNA was carried out with the ImmunoSeq Intro kit according to the manufacturer's instructions. Multiplex PCR was run for about 30 cycles using proprietary primers and spike-in control sequences for absolute quantification. Single-end 150-bp reads were used to sequence an 87-bp fragment spanning the CDR3 and the flanking V and J genes. Each lane of an Illumina MiSeq using version 3.0 chemistry carried seven multiplexed samples, with two replicates per sample. As for the original processing: The vendor's proprietary pipeline processed the raw data and merged both replicates into a single result for each sample. A clonotype was defined as productive rearrangements that share the same V-gene family, CDR3 amino acid sequence and J-gene segment. Clonality was calculated as 1 minus the normalized Shannon entropy (Pielou evenness) of TCRB abundances. T cell density was estimated as total templates divided by the number of input cells, with the number of input cells inferred from the DNA input amount. Total repertoire diversity and clonality were estimated with Recon using default parameters. A clonotype counted as tumor-enriched if its abundance in tumor exceeded 0.1% and was at least 32-fold higher than its abundance in normal breast. The table was pulled from immuneACCESS by TCRdb, which kept in-frame rearrangements only. Such tables lose some clones; where checked, under half of the loss comes from unresolved V genes, and the rest has no known cause. The DNA was the basis for D and trimming; V, J and clone size are from that table. Counted in this sample were some 15,000 clones; 70% to 80% of them appeared once. Clones ranked in the top ten supply approximately 7.6% of the sample.

Taken from around 2-4 cm away from the tumor, the adjacent normal breast tissue was rinsed with PBS and kept in prechilled RNAlater. Normal breast tissue often required roughly 90-320 mg of tissue for sufficient DNA because of high lipid content and low cell density. The study profiled bulk TCR beta-chain repertoires in matched peripheral blood, tumor and adjacent normal breast tissue taken from about 16 patients with early-stage breast cancer. The Qiagen AllPrep DNA/RNA Mini kit was used for genomic DNA extraction. The TCR was taken from a person aged 45-60 years with breast cancer. The V gene is TRBV7-9 and the J gene is TRBJ2-7, and 9 junctional nucleotides match TRBD2. Sequenced input: normal breast tissue next to the tumor. The DNA reads TGTGCCAGCAGCCCAGGGACTAGCTTTGGCTACGAGCAGTACTTC. The resulting protein is CASSPGTSFGYEQYF.